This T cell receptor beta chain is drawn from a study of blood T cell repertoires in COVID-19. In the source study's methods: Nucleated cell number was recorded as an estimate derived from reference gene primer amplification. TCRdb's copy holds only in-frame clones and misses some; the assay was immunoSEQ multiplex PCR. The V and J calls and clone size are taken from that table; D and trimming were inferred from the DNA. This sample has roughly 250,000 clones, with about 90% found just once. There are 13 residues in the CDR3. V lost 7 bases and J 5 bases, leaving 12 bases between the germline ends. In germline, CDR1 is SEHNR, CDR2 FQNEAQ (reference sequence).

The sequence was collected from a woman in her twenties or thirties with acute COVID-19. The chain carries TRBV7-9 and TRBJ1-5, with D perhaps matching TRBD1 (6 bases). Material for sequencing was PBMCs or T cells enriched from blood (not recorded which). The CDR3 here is CASTLGGDQPQHF. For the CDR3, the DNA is TGTGCCAGCACCCTAGGGGGGGATCAGCCCCAGCATTTT.